This section outlines one T cell receptor (beta chain) sequence together with its context. This sample stems from a study of cytomegalovirus exposure and HLA in healthy donors. The CDR3 consists of 14 residues. In germline, CDR1 is SGHNT, CDR2 YYREEE (reference sequence). V trimming: 4 bases; J trimming: 4 bases; junction bases outside the gene matches: 3. TCRdb's copy holds only in-frame clones and misses some; the assay was immunoSEQ multiplex PCR. The repertoire holds approximately 160,000 clones, with over 85% as singletons. This chain connects TRBV5-4 to TRBJ1-4, with TRBD1 identical over 8 bases. The source material was PBMCs. The sequence derives from a young woman in good health and CMV-seropositive. In DNA form, the CDR3 reads TGTGCCAGCAGCCCCGGACAGGGTAATGAAAAACTGTTTTTT. The encoded protein is CASSPGQGNEKLFF. The full variable domain, its missing parts supplied by reference TRBV5-4 and TRBJ1-4, is ETGVTQSPTHLIKTRGQQVTLRCSSQSGHNTVSWYQQALGQGPQFIFQYYREEENGRGNFPPRFSGLQFPNYSSELNVNALELDDSALYLCASSPGQGNEKLFFGSGTQLSVL.